The following is a TCR beta chain sequence with its context. Generated by immunoSEQ multiplex PCR, the TCRdb table keeps only in-frame clones and is missing some. The table lists hundreds of thousands of clones, around 78% of them singletons. The data were taken from a study of shared T cell receptors in the human thymus. The germline gives CDR1 SGHTA, CDR2 FQGNSA. The CDR3 extends over 16 amino acids. V gave up 5 bases and J gave up 2 bases; unmatched junction bases: 8. The data were also submitted as part of a second study, on human thymus T cells. That work contributes: Thymus was obtained from resections taken during corrective heart surgery. There appeared to be biased usage of V and J genes in thymic and blood repertoires.

The specimen sequenced was thymocytes. The clonotype was recovered from a boy less than two years old with a congenital heart defect. This chain joins TRBV7-2 and TRBJ1-2, with 10 bases lining up with TRBD1. The CDR3 protein is CASSRTPGQGNYGYTF. In DNA, the CDR3 is TGTGCCAGCAGCCGAACTCCGGGACAGGGGAACTATGGCTACACCTTC.